This T cell receptor beta chain was captured by sequencing in a study of a mutant IDH1 vaccine in newly diagnosed glioma. About the study: Those enrolled had earlier been treated with radiotherapy, temozolomide, or both, mostly both. Week 47 marked visit V13, whereas week 35 marked visit V12. Overall study results and limits: Alterations occurring in top peripheral T cell clonotypes seemed unrelated to pseudoprogression.

Germline assignment: CDR1 SGHDT and CDR2 YYEEEE. The CDR3 is made up of 14 amino acids. V lost 4 bases and J lost 4, with 14 bases in between. Time point: week 47, end of study. The study gave 300 ug of mutant IDH1 20-mer peptide per vaccine dose, with topical imiquimod. Each patient was administered eight vaccinations, scheduled in weeks 1, 3, 5, 7, 11, 15, 19 and 23. Concerning this clone: The antigen is not known.

Libraries were prepared by immunoSEQ multiplex PCR; TCRdb keeps only in-frame clonotypes and omits some of them. The sample has 77,000 or so clones; 81% are singletons. The V and J genes are TRBV5-6 and TRBJ1-2, with D possibly TRBD1 on 6 matching bases. The material was PBMCs, obtained from a glioma patient whose treatment included an IDH1 peptide vaccine. The clonotype comes from a man aged 40-49 years with glioma. The CDR3 coding sequence is TGTGCCAGCAGCCGTTCCGGCAGGGGCTATGGCTACACCTTC. This encodes CASSRSGRGYGYTF.